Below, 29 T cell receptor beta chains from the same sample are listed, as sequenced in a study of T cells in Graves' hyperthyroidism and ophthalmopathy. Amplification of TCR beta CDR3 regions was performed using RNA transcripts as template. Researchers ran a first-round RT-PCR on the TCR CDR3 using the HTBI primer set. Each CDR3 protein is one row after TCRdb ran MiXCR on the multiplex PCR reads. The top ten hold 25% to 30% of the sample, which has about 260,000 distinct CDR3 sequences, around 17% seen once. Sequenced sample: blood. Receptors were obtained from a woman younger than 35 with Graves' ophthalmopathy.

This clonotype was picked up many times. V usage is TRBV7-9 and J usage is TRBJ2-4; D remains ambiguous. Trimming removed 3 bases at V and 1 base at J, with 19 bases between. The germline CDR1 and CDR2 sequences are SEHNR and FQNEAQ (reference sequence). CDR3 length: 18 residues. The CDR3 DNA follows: TGTGCCAGCAGCTTCCCCCCTGGTAGCAGTGGGGCCAAAAACATTCAGTACTTC. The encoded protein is CASSFPPGSSGAKNIQYF.

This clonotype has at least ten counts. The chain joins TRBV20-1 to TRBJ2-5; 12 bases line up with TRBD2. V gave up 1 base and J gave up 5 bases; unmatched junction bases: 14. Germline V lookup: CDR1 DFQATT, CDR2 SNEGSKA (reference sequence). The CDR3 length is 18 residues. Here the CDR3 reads CSARGRRLAGGGGETQYF. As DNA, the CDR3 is TGCAGTGCTAGAGGTCGCCGTCTAGCGGGAGGGGGAGGGGAGACCCAGTACTTC.

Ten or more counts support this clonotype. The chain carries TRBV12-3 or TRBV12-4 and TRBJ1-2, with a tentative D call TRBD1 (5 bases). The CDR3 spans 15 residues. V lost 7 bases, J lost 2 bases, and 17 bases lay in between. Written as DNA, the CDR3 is TGTGCCAGCACCCGGGGGTCAGGGTTCAACTATGGCTACACCTTC. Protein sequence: CASTRGSGFNYGYTF.

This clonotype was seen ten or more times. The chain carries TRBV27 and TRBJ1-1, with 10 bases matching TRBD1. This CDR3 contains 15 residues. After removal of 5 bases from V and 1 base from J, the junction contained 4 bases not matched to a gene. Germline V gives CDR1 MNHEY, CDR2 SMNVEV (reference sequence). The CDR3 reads CASSTRTGGNTEAFF. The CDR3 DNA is TGTGCCAGCAGTACCCGGACAGGGGGGAACACTGAAGCTTTCTTT.

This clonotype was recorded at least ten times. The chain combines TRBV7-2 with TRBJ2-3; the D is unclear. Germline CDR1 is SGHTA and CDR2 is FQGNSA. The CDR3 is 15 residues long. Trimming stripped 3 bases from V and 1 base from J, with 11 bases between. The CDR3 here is CASSFRVFGTDTQYF. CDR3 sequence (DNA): TGTGCCAGCAGCTTTAGGGTGTTCGGCACAGATACGCAGTATTTT.

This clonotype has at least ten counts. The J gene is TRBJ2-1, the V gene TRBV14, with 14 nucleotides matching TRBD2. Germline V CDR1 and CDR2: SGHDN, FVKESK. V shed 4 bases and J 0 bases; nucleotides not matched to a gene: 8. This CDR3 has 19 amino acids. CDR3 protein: CASSLWTSGGLSSYNEQFF. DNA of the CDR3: TGTGCCAGCAGCCTTTGGACTAGCGGGGGGCTAAGCTCCTACAATGAGCAGTTCTTC. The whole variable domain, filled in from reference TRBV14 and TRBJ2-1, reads EAGVTQFPSHSVIEKGQTVTLRCDPISGHDNLYWYRRVMGKEIKFLLHFVKESKQDESGMPNNRFLAERTGGTYSTLKVQPAELEDSGVYFCASSLWTSGGLSSYNEQFFGPGTRLTVL.

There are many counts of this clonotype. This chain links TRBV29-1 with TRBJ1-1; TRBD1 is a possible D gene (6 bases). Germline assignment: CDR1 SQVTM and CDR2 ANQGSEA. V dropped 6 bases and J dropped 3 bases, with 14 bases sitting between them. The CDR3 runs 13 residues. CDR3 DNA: TGCAGCGTACTCAGGGGTTTGGACACTGAAGCTTTCTTT. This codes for CSVLRGLDTEAFF.

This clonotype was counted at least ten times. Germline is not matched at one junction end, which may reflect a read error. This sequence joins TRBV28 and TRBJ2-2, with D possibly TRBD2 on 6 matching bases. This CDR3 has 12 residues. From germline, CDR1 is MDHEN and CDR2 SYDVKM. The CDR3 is CASSFSGGKLFF. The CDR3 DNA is TGTGCCAGCAGTTTTAGCGGCGGGAAGCTGTTTTTT.

The CDR3: CATSDLYRGNEQFF. The CDR3 bases are TGTGCCACCAGTGATTTGTACAGGGGGAATGAGCAGTTCTTC. The V gene is TRBV24-1, the J gene TRBJ2-1, with 8 nucleotides matching TRBD1. Germline V gene lookup returns CDR1 KGHDR and CDR2 SFDVKD. Trimming at V came to 0 bases and at J to 7 bases, leaving 1 base not matched to a gene. The CDR3 covers 14 residues.

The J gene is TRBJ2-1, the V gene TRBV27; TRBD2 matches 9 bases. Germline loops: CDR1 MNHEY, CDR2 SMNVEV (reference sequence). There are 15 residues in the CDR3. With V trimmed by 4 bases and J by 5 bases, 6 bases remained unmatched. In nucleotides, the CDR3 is TGTGCCAGCAGTTCCCTCCCTAGCGGGAACAATGAGCAGTTCTTC. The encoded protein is CASSSLPSGNNEQFF.

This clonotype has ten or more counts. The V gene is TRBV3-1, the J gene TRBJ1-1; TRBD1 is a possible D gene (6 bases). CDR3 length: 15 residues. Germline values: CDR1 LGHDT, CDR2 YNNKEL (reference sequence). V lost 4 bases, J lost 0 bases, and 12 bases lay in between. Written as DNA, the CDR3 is TGTGCCAGCAGCCCTTTGACAGGTTTGAACACTGAAGCTTTCTTT. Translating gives CASSPLTGLNTEAFF.

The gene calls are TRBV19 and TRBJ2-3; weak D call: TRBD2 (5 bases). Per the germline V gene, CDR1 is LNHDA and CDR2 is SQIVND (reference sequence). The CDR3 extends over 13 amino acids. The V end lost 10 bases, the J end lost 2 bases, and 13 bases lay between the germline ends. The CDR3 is CAIATTATDTQYF. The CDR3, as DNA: TGTGCCATCGCGACTACCGCCACAGATACGCAGTATTTT.

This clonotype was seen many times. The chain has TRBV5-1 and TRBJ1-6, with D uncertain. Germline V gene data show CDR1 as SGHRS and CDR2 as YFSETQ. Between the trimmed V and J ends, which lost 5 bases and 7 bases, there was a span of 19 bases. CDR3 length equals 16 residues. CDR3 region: CASSHDGVMINSPLHF. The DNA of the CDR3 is TGCGCCAGCAGTCATGACGGAGTTATGATAAATTCACCCCTCCACTTT. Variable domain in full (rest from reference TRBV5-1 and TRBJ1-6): KAGVTQTPRYLIKTRGQQVTLSCSPISGHRSVSWYQQTPGQGLQFLFEYFSETQRNKGNFPGRFSGRQFSNSRSEMNVSTLELGDSALYLCASSHDGVMINSPLHFGNGTRLTVT.

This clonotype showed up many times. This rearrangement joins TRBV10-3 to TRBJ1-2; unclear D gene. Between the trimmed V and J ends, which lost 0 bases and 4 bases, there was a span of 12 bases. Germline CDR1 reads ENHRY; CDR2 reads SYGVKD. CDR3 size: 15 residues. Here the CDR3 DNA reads TGTGCCATCAGTGAGTCGAGAATGACGGCCTATGGCTACACCTTC. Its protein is CAISESRMTAYGYTF.

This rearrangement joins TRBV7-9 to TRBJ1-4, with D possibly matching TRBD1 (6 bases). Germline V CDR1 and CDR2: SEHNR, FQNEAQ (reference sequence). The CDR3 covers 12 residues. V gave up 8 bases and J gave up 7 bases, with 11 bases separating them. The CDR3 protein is CASHSGAEKLFF. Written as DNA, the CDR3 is TGTGCCAGCCACTCGGGGGCTGAAAAACTGTTTTTT. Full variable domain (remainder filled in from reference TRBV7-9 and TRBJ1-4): DTGVSQNPRHKITKRGQNVTFRCDPISEHNRLYWYRQTLGQGPEFLTYFQNEAQLEKSRLLSDRFSAERPKGSFSTLEIQRTEQGDSAMYLCASHSGAEKLFFGSGTQLSVL.

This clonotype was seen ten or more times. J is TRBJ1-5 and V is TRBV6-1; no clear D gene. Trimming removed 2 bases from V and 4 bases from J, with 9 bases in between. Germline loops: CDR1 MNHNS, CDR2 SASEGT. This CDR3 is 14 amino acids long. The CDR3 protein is CASSEIAANQPQHF. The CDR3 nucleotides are TGTGCCAGCAGTGAAATAGCAGCTAATCAGCCCCAGCATTTT.

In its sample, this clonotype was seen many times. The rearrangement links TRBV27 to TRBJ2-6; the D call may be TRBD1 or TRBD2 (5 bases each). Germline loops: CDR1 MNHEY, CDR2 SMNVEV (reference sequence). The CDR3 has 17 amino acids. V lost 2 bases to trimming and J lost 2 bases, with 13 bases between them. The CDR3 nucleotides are TGTGCCAGCAGTTTAGCGGGCAGGGTGGCTGGGGCCAACGTCCTGACTTTC. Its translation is CASSLAGRVAGANVLTF.

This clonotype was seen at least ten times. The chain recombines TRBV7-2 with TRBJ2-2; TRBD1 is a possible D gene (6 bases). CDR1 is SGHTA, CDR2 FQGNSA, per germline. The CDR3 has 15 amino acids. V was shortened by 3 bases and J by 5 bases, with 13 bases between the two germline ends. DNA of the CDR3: TGTGCCAGCAGCTTGGTCTGGGGGCGTACCGGGGAGCTGTTTTTT. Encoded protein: CASSLVWGRTGELFF. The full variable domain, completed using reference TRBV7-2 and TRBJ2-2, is GAGVSQSPSNKVTEKGKDVELRCDPISGHTALYWYRQSLGQGLEFLIYFQGNSAPDKSGLPSDRFSAERTGGSVSTLTIQRTQQEDSAVYLCASSLVWGRTGELFFGEGSRLTVL.

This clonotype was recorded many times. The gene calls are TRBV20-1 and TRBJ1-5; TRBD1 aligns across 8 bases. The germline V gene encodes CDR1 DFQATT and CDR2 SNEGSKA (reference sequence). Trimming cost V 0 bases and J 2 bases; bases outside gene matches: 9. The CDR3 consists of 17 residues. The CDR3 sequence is CSARDPGRGRGNQPQHF. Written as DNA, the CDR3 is TGCAGTGCTAGAGATCCTGGCAGGGGGCGAGGCAATCAGCCCCAGCATTTT.

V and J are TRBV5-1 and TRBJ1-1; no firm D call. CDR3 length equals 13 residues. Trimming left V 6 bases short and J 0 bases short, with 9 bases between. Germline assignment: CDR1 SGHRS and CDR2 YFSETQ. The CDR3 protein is CASMEAVNTEAFF. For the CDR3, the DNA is TGCGCCAGCATGGAGGCGGTGAACACTGAAGCTTTCTTT.

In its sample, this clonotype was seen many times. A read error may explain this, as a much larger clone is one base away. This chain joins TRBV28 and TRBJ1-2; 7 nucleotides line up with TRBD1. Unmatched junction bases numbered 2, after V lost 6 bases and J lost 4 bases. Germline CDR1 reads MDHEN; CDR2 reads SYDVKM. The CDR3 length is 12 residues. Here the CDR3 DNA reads TGTGCCAGCAGCTACAGGGGCTATGGCTACACCTTC. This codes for CASSYRGYGYTF.

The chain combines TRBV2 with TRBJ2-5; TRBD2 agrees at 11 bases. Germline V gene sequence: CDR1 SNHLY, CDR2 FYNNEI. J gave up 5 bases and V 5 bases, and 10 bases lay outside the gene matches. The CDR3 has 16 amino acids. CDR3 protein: CASSWIAGGPGETQYF. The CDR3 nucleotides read TGTGCCAGCAGTTGGATAGCGGGAGGGCCGGGGGAGACCCAGTACTTC.

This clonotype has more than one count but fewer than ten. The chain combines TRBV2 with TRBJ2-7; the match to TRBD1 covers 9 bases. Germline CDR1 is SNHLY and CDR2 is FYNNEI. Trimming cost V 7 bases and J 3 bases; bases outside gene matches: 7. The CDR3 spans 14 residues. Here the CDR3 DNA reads TGTGCCAGCATTATGACAGGGGGAATCTACGAGCAGTACTTC. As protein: CASIMTGGIYEQYF. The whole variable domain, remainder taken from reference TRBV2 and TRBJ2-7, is EPEVTQTPSHQVTQMGQEVILRCVPISNHLYFYWYRQILGQKVEFLVSFYNNEISEKSEIFDDQFSVERPDGSNFTLKIRSTKLEDSAMYFCASIMTGGIYEQYFGPGTRLTVT.

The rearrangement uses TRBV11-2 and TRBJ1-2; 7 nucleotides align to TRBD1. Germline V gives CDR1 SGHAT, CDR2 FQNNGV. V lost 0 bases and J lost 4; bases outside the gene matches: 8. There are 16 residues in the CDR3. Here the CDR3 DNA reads TGTGCCAGCAGCTTAGAGGGAGGGACAGTTTCCTATGGCTACACCTTC. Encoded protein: CASSLEGGTVSYGYTF.

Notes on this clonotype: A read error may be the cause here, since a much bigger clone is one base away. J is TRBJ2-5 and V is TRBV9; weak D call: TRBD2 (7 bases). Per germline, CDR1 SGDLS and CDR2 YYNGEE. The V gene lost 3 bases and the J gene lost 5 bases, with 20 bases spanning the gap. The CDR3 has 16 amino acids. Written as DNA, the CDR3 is TGTGCCAGCAGCGCGAATTCGGGTCGGGGGGCTGAGACCCAGTACTTC. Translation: CASSANSGRGAETQYF.

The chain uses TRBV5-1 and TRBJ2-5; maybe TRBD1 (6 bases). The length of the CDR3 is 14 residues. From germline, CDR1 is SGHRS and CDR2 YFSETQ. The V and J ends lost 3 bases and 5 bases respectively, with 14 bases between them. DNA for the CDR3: TGCGCCAGCAGCTACACAGGGCCGGAGGAGACCCAGTACTTC. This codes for CASSYTGPEETQYF.

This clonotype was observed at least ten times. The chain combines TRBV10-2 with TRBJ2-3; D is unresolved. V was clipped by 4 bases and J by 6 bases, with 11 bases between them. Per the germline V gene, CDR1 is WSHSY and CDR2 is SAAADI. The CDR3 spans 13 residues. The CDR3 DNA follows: TGCGCCAGCAGTGCACCAGACCAGGATACGCAGTATTTT. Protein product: CASSAPDQDTQYF.

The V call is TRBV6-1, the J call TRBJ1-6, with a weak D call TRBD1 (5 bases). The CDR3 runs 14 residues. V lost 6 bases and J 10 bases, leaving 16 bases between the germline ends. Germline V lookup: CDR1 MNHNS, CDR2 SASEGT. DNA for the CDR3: TGTGCCAGCAGAACCGGGACGAGGGGATCACCCCTCCACTTT. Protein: CASRTGTRGSPLHF.

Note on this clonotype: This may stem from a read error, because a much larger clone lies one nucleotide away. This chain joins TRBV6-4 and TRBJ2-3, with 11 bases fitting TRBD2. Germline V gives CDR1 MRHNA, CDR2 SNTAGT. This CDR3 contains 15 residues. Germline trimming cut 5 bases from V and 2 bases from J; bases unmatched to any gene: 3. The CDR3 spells CASSFSGGATDTQYF. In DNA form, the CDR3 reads TGTGCCAGCAGTTTTAGCGGGGGGGCCACAGATACGCAGTATTTT.